The following is a T cell receptor (beta chain) sequence with its context. Its antigen remains unknown. MiXCR was run by TCRdb on the 5' RACE reads, yielding one entry per CDR3 protein. The profile shows 700,000 to 850,000 distinct CDR3 sequences, roughly 10% of them singletons. This entry belongs to a study of CD8 T cells in ankylosing spondylitis. Broader study findings: Roughly eight highly homologous variants made up a TCR beta motif that seemed to typify ankylosing spondylitis blood.

Germline CDR1 and CDR2: DFQATT and SNEGSKA (reference sequence). The CDR3 extends over 13 amino acids. Material for sequencing was blood, either unsorted or a sorted T cell fraction (not recorded which). The V and J genes are TRBV20-1 and TRBJ2-5; the D is unclear. This clonotype was obtained from a male donor with ankylosing spondylitis. CDR3 amino acids: CTPLFGLGETQYF. CDR3 DNA: TGCACACCGCTTTTCGGTCTTGGCGAGACCCAGTACTTC.